What follows describes a single T cell receptor beta chain. This clonotype has just a few counts. There is no known antigen for this receptor. No quality values exist for individual bases; no much larger clone is one base distant. The method was 5' RACE. Sequencing took place on a NextSeq 500. To correct for sequencing error and PCR bias, the TCR library protocol tagged individual cDNA molecules with unique molecular identifiers. Both TCR alpha and beta chains were sequenced, and tight co-correlation was observed between alpha and beta sequence abundances in each sample. Per the source publication's procedure: Decombinator V4 was used to perform V gene, J gene and CDR3 annotation of TCR sequences. Expanded TCRs were defined as changing significantly between any two time points under a Poisson model with p below 0.0001. TCR abundances were normalised to the total number of TCRs sequenced per sample and expressed as counts per million. MAIT TCRs were defined by TRAV1-2 paired with TRAJ12, TRAJ20 or TRAJ33, and iNKT TCRs by TRAV10 paired with TRAJ18. VDJdb, accessed 1 November 2021, was searched for CMV, EBV and SARS-CoV-2 annotated TCRs, excluding TCRs annotated for multiple antigens. TCRdb applied fastp at Q25 and MiXCR to the public reads, then kept only in-frame beta chains. Identical CDR3 protein sequences are pooled into one entry, listed with their most common genes and DNA. The authors' filters were not applied to this entry. Recorded for this sample are 85,000 to 95,000 distinct CDR3 sequences; roughly 15% of them occurred a single time. Roughly 4.7% of the sample rests with the top ten.

This sample stems from a study of early T cells in non-severe SARS-CoV-2 infection (dated by TCRdb to the early 2020s). A note on the overall study: Because TCR sequencing relied on bulk RNA taken from unsorted whole blood, pairing of alpha and beta chains was not possible. Overall results and qualifications from the work: VDJdb matching was skewed toward anti-spike CD8 responses, so virus-specific expansions were likely underestimated and private and CD4 specificities were missed.

CDR1 is given as SGHVS and CDR2 as FQNEAQ, both from the germline V gene. CDR3 length: 15 amino acids, cysteine to phenylalanine. Just the 45-base CDR3 DNA is kept, in frame starting at base 1. V is pared back by 5 bases and J by 2 bases, with 15 bases lying between the germline termini. This was a case-control study nested in a cohort of healthcare workers in London, UK, who had nasopharyngeal swab PCR tests and blood samples taken every week. Healthcare workers were recruited during the week of the UK lockdown, between 23 and 31 March 2020, and followed weekly for up to about 15 weeks. Source: whole blood, taken at baseline. The source is an adult who was a healthcare worker with PCR-confirmed SARS-CoV-2 infection or an uninfected control (not recorded which). The sequence joins TRBV7-8 to TRBJ2-5, with no confidently assigned D gene. The nucleotide sequence reads TGTGCCAGCAGCCGCCTGCGGTTTGAGCAAGAGACCCAGTACTTC. This yields the protein CASSRLRFEQETQYF.